These 8 T cell receptor beta chains share one sample of origin, sequenced in a study of T cell changes during pregnancy in multiple sclerosis. Generated by immunoSEQ multiplex PCR, the TCRdb table keeps only in-frame clones and is missing some. The top ten clones hold 1.5% to 2% of a sample with some 81,000 clones, roughly 90% of them seen once. The specimen was peripheral blood, collected before pregnancy. The receptor set was obtained from a female donor with multiple sclerosis, enrolled in a pregnancy study.

The rearrangement uses TRBV4-1 and TRBJ1-1, with D perhaps matching TRBD1 (5 bases). The CDR3 has 14 amino acids. Trimming stripped 0 bases from V and 6 bases from J, with 11 bases between. The germline gives CDR1 MGHRA, CDR2 YSYEKL. This CDR3 reads CASSQDKGWAEAFF. CDR3 nucleotide sequence: TGCGCCAGCAGCCAAGATAAGGGGTGGGCTGAAGCTTTCTTT.

The J gene is TRBJ1-3, the V gene TRBV19; D gene ambiguous. The CDR3 loop spans 14 amino acids. The germline CDR1 and CDR2 sequences are LNHDA and SQIVND (reference sequence). Trimming stripped 3 bases from V and 8 bases from J, with 14 bases between. The CDR3, as DNA: TGTGCCAGTAGTATGCTCCCGTGGTCGGACACCATATATTTT. Translated: CASSMLPWSDTIYF. Full variable domain (remainder filled in from reference TRBV19 and TRBJ1-3): DGGITQSPKYLFRKEGQNVTLSCEQNLNHDAMYWYRQDPGQGLRLIYYSQIVNDFQKGDIAEGYSVSREKKESFPLTVTSAQKNPTAFYLCASSMLPWSDTIYFGEGSWLTVV.

The chain employs TRBV19 and TRBJ1-5; D not resolved. The CDR3 has 14 amino acids. Trimming took off 7 bases at V and 6 bases at J, with 16 bases between the two ends. CDR1 is LNHDA and CDR2 is SQIVND in the germline V gene (reference sequence). CDR3: CASMRRSLGQPQHF. In DNA, the CDR3 is TGTGCCAGTATGAGGCGGAGCCTGGGTCAGCCCCAGCATTTT.

This chain uses TRBV30 with TRBJ1-5; D unresolved. V was cut by 2 bases and J by 0 bases, with 5 bases left in between. CDR1 and CDR2 from the germline V gene are GTSNPN and SVGIG (reference sequence). The length of the CDR3 is 13 residues. CDR3 amino acids: CAWSTYSNQPQHF. The CDR3 coding sequence is TGTGCCTGGAGTACCTATAGCAATCAGCCCCAGCATTTT.

The chain couples TRBV2 to TRBJ1-4, with 8 positions matching TRBD1. Trimming at V came to 6 bases and at J to 6 bases, leaving 9 bases not matched to a gene. Looked up from germline, CDR1 is SNHLY and CDR2 is FYNNEI. This CDR3 is 15 amino acids long. The CDR3 loop is CASRLSGQEYEKLFF. Here the CDR3 DNA reads TGTGCCAGCAGGCTTTCGGGACAGGAATATGAAAAACTGTTTTTT. Using reference TRBV2 and TRBJ1-4 for the parts outside the CDR3, the full variable domain is EPEVTQTPSHQVTQMGQEVILRCVPISNHLYFYWYRQILGQKVEFLVSFYNNEISEKSEIFDDQFSVERPDGSNFTLKIRSTKLEDSAMYFCASRLSGQEYEKLFFGSGTQLSVL.

The chain combines TRBV10-2 with TRBJ1-2, with 10 bases matching TRBD1. Germline values: CDR1 WSHSY, CDR2 SAAADI. V trimming: 8 bases; J trimming: 6 bases; junction bases outside the gene matches: 12. The CDR3 runs to 15 residues. This CDR3 is CASGLRDRGFDGYTF. CDR3 nucleotides: TGCGCCAGCGGACTCCGGGACAGGGGTTTCGATGGCTACACCTTC.

This chain uses TRBV2 with TRBJ1-6; 7 nucleotides align to TRBD1. This CDR3 region has 16 residues. Germline-derived CDR1 and CDR2 are SNHLY and FYNNEI. J was trimmed by 9 bases and V by 7 bases; bases with no gene match: 15. For the CDR3, the DNA is TGTGCCAGCACGGACGGGGGGGACAGATGGACTTCACCCCTCCACTTT. Protein product: CASTDGGDRWTSPLHF.

The gene calls are TRBV29-1 and TRBJ1-2; D gene unclear. The V end was cut by 6 bases, the J end by 5 bases, with 10 bases between. CDR1 is SQVTM and CDR2 is ANQGSEA in the germline V gene. This CDR3 region has 11 residues. The CDR3 region is CSVRTYYGYTF. Written as DNA, the CDR3 is TGCAGCGTCAGGACTTATTATGGCTACACCTTC.